This entry is about one TCR beta chain. The CDR3 is 13 residues long. Germline V gene sequence: CDR1 LGHNA, CDR2 YSLEER. RNA transcripts yielded amplified TCR beta CDR3 regions. RT-PCR was first run with HTBI primers, then multiplex PCR in a second round. MiXCR was run by TCRdb on the multiplex PCR reads, yielding one entry per CDR3 protein. The sample contains fewer than 350,000 distinct CDR3 sequences, roughly 17% of which appear only once. This specimen belongs to a study of Graves' ophthalmopathy and Graves' hyperthyroidism. This clonotype was sampled from an adult man with Graves' ophthalmopathy. This chain connects TRBV4-3 to TRBJ2-7, with D unclear. Near its end, the DNA agrees better with TRBJ2-1, so the J call may be wrong. Sequencing used peripheral blood. The CDR3 region has the DNA TGCGCCAGCAGCCTATTTACGCTTCGGGAGCAGTTCTTC. As protein: CASSLFTLREQFF.